This paragraph reports one T cell receptor (beta chain). This clone's antigen is unknown. Base quality data are lacking; no much larger clone is found one base away. This sample was included in a study of blood T cell repertoires in COVID-19 (dated by TCRdb to 2018 to 2021). As for the study more broadly: Samples from collaborators originated in the United States, Italy and Spain and spanned both the acute and convalescent phases of COVID-19. Nearly every sample came with metadata listing a de-identified subject ID, COVID-19 status, age in years and sex. A freely available public database, intended as a resource for researchers studying the immune response to SARS-CoV-2, is where the repertoires were released. Samples came from the ongoing ImmuneRACE study (first 160 participants) plus 1,254 subjects from 6 global collaborators. Where HLA class I and class II types were available, the types were taken from metadata supplied by the sample provider, not from assay-based typing. The material from the prospective study consisted of cDNA or gDNA derived from T cells, B-cell-depleted T cells, or PBMCs. The dataset comprised deeply sampled blood TCRbeta repertoires from subjects exposed to, actively infected with, or recovered from COVID-19. General conclusions and limits of the study: How much clinical and demographic metadata was included differed by source and by participant, and the metadata was provided uncurated.

TCRbeta CDR3 regions were amplified from genomic DNA using the immunoSEQ Assay, a bias-controlled multiplex PCR. Under the source paper's analysis protocol: The number of nucleated cells in each sample was estimated by amplification of reference gene primers within the assay. To quantify the absolute abundance of each unique TCRbeta CDR3 rearrangement, sequence reads were collapsed and filtered. Productive Simpson clonality was computed per sample as the square root of Simpson's diversity index over productive rearrangements. This immuneACCESS table, as held by TCRdb, lists in-frame sequences with V and J called but not all clones. Of the missing ones, under half trace to an unresolved V gene in checked studies; the others have no known cause. Clone size and V and J calls were adopted from that table, with D and trimming inferred from the DNA. The sample yields approximately 210,000 clones; 70% to 90% were counted once. The ten top clones hold about 5% of the sample.

The CDR3 sequence holds 15 residues, the cysteine and phenylalanine included. Left in the record is the CDR3 DNA by itself, 45 bases read in frame from the first base. The germline V gene specifies LGHNA as CDR1 and YNFKEQ as CDR2. Relative to germline, V is missing 4 bases and J is missing 11 bases, with 13 bases of the junction outside any gene match. Each collaborating institution followed its own protocols to collect whole blood in K2EDTA tubes. For TCRbeta analysis, collaborators shipped samples in one of three forms: frozen whole blood, isolated PBMCs, or DNA extracted from either of those sample types.

The clonotype originates from a middle-aged woman with acute or convalescent COVID-19. Sample: peripheral blood. The chain is made from TRBV4-2 and TRBJ1-5, and 8 bases in between align with TRBD1. The CDR3 region reads CASSPGQVGPPAQHF. The DNA sequence is given as TGTGCCAGCAGCCCGGGACAGGTGGGCCCACCAGCCCAGCATTTT.